What follows describes a single T cell receptor (beta chain). Its antigen is still unknown. The sample comes from a study of CD8 T cells in ankylosing spondylitis. Overall study findings and caveats: Certain motif variants had earlier been reported in reactive arthritis synovial fluid and blood. The authors reported significant enrichment of disease-linked clones in matched ankylosing spondylitis synovial fluid. Clones linked to the disease showed a CD8+ phenotype. They occurred at relatively low frequencies in peripheral blood. Typical of ankylosing spondylitis blood, it appeared, was a TCR beta motif of 7 or 8 highly homologous variants.

Quantitative 5'-RACE with molecular barcodes produced the TCR beta libraries. TCRdb itself ran the 5' RACE reads through MiXCR, one entry per CDR3 protein. Altogether 220,000 or so distinct CDR3 sequences are present, about a sixth being singletons, with the ten largest covering about 42%. The CDR3 is 15 amino acids. Trimming removed 0 bases from V and 0 bases from J, with 8 bases in between. Germline V gives CDR1 MNHEY, CDR2 SMNVEV (reference sequence). V is TRBV27 and J is TRBJ1-1; D perhaps matches TRBD1 (5 bases). The TCR sequence derives from a male donor with ankylosing spondylitis. Specimen: blood, either unsorted or a sorted T cell fraction (not recorded which). The CDR3 loop is CASSLSSGMNTEAFF. The CDR3 DNA is TGTGCCAGCAGTTTATCATCAGGGATGAACACTGAAGCTTTCTTT.